This TCR beta chain was sequenced during a study of T cell clonotyping in hematopoietic cell transplantation (dated by TCRdb to the early 2020s). For the wider study: Recipient samples taken before transplant were obtained following cytoreduction. In the study, some 140 blood samples were gathered from over 30 consecutive transplant recipients and their related donors. Patients were recruited between September 2015 and early 2017 and followed until late 2020 or death. The study at large found these results: A decrease in recipient TCR diversity was observed after transplant, and a progressive increase in pathologically expanded clonotypes was seen from day 30 to day 180. Broader TCR repertoire diversity after transplant was predicted by Inverse Simpson Index values from donors and from recipients before transplant. The sample size was limited, and CD4 and CD8 repertoire contributions could not be separated because cells were not sorted. Just a small fraction of recipient repertoires overlapped with donor repertoires, and more than 95% appeared de novo at the given depth.

Concerning this clone itself: It has no known antigen specificity. No quality values exist for individual bases; no much larger clone is one base distant.

TCR beta CDR3 regions were amplified from genomic DNA with the immunoSEQ assay, a bias-controlled multiplex PCR using V- and J-specific primers. In a second PCR step, a proprietary barcode and Illumina adapter sequences were attached to the CDR3 amplicons. An Illumina MiSeq instrument was used to sequence the CDR3 libraries. Per the original workflow: Export and quality control were done with immunoSEQ Analyzer 3.0, while downstream analyses used R Bioconductor and Immunarch. Only productive rearrangements within the normalized downsampled data set were used in the calculation of repertoire metrics. In the normalized cohort, clonotypes with more than 5 templates were defined as pathologically expanded. Repertoire diversity was measured with the Inverse Simpson Index. The non-normalized data set was used for CMV-specificity analyses so that all clonotypes could be captured. Entries here come from immuneACCESS through TCRdb and include only in-frame sequences with V and J called. Some clones fail to appear in such tables; in the studies checked, an unresolved V gene covers under half of the shortfall, and the cause of the remainder is unknown. The DNA gave D and trimming, while V, J and clone size come from that table. The sample contains 20,000 or so clones, 90% of them found a single time. The ten largest clones capture about 4% of the sample.

The germline V gene (reference sequence) yields GTSNPN for CDR1 and SVGIG for CDR2. Unmatched junction bases come to 19, with V trimmed by 8 bases and J by 5 bases. From cysteine to phenylalanine, the CDR3 is 17 amino acids long. The DNA shown is the 51-base CDR3, in frame from base 1. The time point tag for this specimen amounts to: recipient sample about 28 days before transplant, after cytoreduction. Recipient blood was collected about 28 days before transplant and at days 30, 100 and 180 after transplant. Nuclei Lysis Solution was used to extract genomic DNA from fresh or cryopreserved unfractionated peripheral blood mononuclear cells.

The specimen was peripheral blood mononuclear cells, collected before stem cell transplant. The origin of this receptor is a young man with biphenotypic leukemia. Some clones in this sample may be carry-over from other donors' samples. The receptor chain draws on TRBV30 and TRBJ2-2, with 8 bases in between that match TRBD2. The CDR3: CARSGEIGGVWTGELFF. The nucleotide sequence is TGTGCCCGTAGCGGGGAGATCGGCGGGGTGTGGACCGGGGAGCTGTTTTTT.